This record looks at one T cell receptor (beta chain) sequence and its context. The antigen remains undetermined. The sample is drawn from a study of CD8+ T cells in alopecia areata. Study-level background: In an open-label trial, patients got 5 to 10 mg tofacitinib twice daily.

Germline V gene lookup returns CDR1 LNHNV and CDR2 YYDKDF (reference sequence). Trimming took off 0 bases at V and 6 bases at J, with 11 bases between the two ends. This CDR3 comprises 15 residues. It was cDNA, reverse transcribed from extracted RNA, that served as the sequencing template. Sequenced by immunoSEQ multiplex PCR; TCRdb stores in-frame clones only, minus some. The sample gives about 190,000 clones, 50% to 60% of which show up once; approximately 0.7% is in the top ten. Described treatment: oral pan-JAK inhibitor, 5-10 mg twice daily. Separation by sorting yielded CD4+ and CD8+ T cells from PBMCs. Notes on the study in general: Lesional scalp displayed greater clonality than normal scalp, most notably in alopecia totalis/universalis. Compared with mice, patients displayed less clear TCR sharing, possibly for HLA-related reasons.

The sample was CD4+ T cells sorted from blood, taken at week 4, from a patient treated with tofacitinib. The clonotype was recovered from a human donor with alopecia areata. This rearrangement joins TRBV15 to TRBJ1-4; D is possibly TRBD1 (5 bases). The CDR3 is CATSRDRDLHEKLFF. In DNA form, the CDR3 reads TGTGCCACCAGCAGAGATCGGGACCTACATGAAAAACTGTTTTTT. Based on the CDR3 plus reference TRBV15 and TRBJ1-4, the full variable domain is DAMVIQNPRYQVTQFGKPVTLSCSQTLNHNVMYWYQQKSSQAPKLLFHYYDKDFNNEADTPDNFQSRRPNTSFCFLDIRSPGLGDTAMYLCATSRDRDLHEKLFFGSGTQLSVL.